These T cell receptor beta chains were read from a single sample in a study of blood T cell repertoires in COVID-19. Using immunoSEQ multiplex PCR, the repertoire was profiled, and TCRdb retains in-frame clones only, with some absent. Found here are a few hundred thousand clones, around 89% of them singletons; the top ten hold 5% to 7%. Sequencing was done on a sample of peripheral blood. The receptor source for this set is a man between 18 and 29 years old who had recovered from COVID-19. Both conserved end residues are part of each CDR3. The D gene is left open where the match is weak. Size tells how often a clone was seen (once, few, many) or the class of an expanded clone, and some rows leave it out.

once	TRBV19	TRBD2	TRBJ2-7	CASSIVASGSYEQYF	TGTGCCAGTAGTATTGTGGCTAGCGGGAGTTACGAGCAGTACTTC
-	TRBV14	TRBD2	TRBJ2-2	CASSARLAGVFGELFF	TGTGCCAGCAGCGCACGACTAGCGGGAGTGTTCGGGGAGCTGTTTTTT
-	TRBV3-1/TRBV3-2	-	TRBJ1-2	CASSQDRGTAYGYTF	TGTGCCAGCAGCCAAGATCGGGGGACGGCCTATGGCTACACCTTC
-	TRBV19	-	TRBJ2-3	CASSTTVSTDTQYF	TGTGCCAGTAGTACGACAGTTAGCACAGATACGCAGTATTTT
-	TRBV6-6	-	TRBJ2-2	CASSREGNSAGELFF	TGTGCCAGCAGTCGCGAGGGAAACTCTGCCGGGGAGCTGTTTTTT
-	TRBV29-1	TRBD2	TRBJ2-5	CSGHPLLSGRGDGAQYF	TGCAGCGGTCACCCTCTTCTTAGCGGGAGGGGGGATGGGGCCCAGTACTTC
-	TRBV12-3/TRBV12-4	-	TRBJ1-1	CASTLTPSGGAFF	TGTGCCAGCACCTTGACACCAAGCGGGGGGGCTTTCTTT
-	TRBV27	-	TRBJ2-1	CATGVYNEQFF	TGTGCCACAGGGGTCTACAATGAGCAGTTCTTC
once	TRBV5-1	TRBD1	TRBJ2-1	CASSTGQGGYNEQFF	TGCGCCAGCAGCACTGGACAGGGAGGTTACAATGAGCAGTTCTTC
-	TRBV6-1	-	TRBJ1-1	CASSEVVMNTEAFF	TGTGCCAGCAGTGAAGTAGTCATGAACACTGAAGCTTTCTTT
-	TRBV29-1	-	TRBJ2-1	CSVDGGQLYNEQFF	TGCAGCGTTGACGGTGGACAGCTCTACAATGAGCAGTTCTTC
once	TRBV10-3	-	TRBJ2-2	CAINQQGITGELFF	TGTGCCATCAACCAACAGGGTATCACCGGGGAGCTGTTTTTT
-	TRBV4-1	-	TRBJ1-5	CASSQRTGSNQPQHF	TGCGCCAGCAGCCAACGGACGGGGAGCAATCAGCCCCAGCATTTT
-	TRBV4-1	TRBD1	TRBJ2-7	CASSQGDRNEQYF	TGCGCCAGCAGCCAAGGGGACAGGAACGAGCAGTACTTC
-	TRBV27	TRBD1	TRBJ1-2	CASSWSPPTGNHGYTF	TGTGCCAGCAGTTGGAGCCCCCCGACAGGGAATCATGGCTACACCTTC
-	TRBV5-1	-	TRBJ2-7	CASSLSREQDEQYF	TGCGCCAGCAGCTTGTCACGGGAGCAGGACGAGCAGTACTTC
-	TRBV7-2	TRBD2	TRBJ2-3	CASSSLLTSGGARDTQYF	TGTGCCAGCAGTTCCCTTCTTACGAGCGGGGGGGCCAGAGATACGCAGTATTTT
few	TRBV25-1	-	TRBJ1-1	CASSGGTANTEAFF	TGTGCCAGCAGTGGCGGGACTGCAAACACTGAAGCTTTCTTT
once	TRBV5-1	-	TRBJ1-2	CASSPNLQGRPHGYTF	TGCGCCAGCAGCCCCAATTTACAGGGAAGGCCACATGGCTACACCTTC
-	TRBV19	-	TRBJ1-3	CASTPQDRLTGNTIYF	TGTGCCAGTACCCCTCAGGACAGACTGACTGGAAACACCATATATTTT
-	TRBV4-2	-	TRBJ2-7	CASSQDLERGISYEQYF	TGTGCCAGCAGCCAAGATCTGGAACGGGGGATTTCCTACGAGCAGTACTTC
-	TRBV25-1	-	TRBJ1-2	CASTRRGGYYGYTF	TGTGCCAGCACCCGAAGGGGGGGCTACTATGGCTACACCTTC
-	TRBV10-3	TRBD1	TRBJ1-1	CAIGYLTGLGGTEAFF	TGTGCCATCGGTTACCTGACAGGGTTAGGGGGAACTGAAGCTTTCTTT
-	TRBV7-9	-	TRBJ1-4	CASSPSGTGVNEKLFF	TGTGCCAGCAGCCCGTCGGGGACGGGGGTTAATGAGAAACTGTTTTTT
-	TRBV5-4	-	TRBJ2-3	CASTVVGGVGADTQYF	TGTGCCAGCACTGTGGTCGGGGGAGTGGGGGCAGATACGCAGTATTTT
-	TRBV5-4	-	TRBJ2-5	CASTIRETGETQYF	TGTGCCTCCACAATCCGGGAAACTGGAGAGACCCAGTACTTC
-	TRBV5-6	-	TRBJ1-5	CASSLAGNPLHF	TGTGCCAGCAGCTTGGCCGGGAATCCTTTGCATTTT
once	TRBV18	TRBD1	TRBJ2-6	CASSPGTGEVAVLTF	TGTGCCAGCTCGCCCGGGACAGGGGAGGTCGCCGTCCTGACTTTC
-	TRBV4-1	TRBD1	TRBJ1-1	CASSQSKLLDRGNTEAFF	TGCGCCAGCAGCCAGAGTAAGTTGTTGGACAGGGGGAACACTGAAGCTTTCTTT
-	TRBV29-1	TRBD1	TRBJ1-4	CSVEDNRGSEKLFF	TGCAGCGTTGAAGATAACAGGGGGAGCGAAAAACTGTTTTTT
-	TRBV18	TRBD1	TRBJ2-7	CASSATGTGGIEQYF	TGTGCCAGCTCAGCAACCGGGACAGGGGGCATCGAGCAGTACTTC
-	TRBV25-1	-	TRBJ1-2	CASSPLDSYYGYTF	TGTGCCAGCAGTCCCCTGGACAGCTACTATGGCTACACCTTC
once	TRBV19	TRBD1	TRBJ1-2	CASSWGPGGSWGYTF	TGTGCCAGTAGCTGGGGGCCAGGGGGCTCGTGGGGCTACACCTTC
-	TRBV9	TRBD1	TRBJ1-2	CASTPGQGDYGYTF	TGTGCCAGCACGCCTGGACAGGGTGACTATGGCTACACCTTC
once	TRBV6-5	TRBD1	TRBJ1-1	CASSYSRGRGTEAFF	TGTGCCAGCAGTTACTCGAGGGGGCGAGGGACTGAAGCTTTCTTT
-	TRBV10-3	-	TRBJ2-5	CAISGGNQGGETQYF	TGTGCCATCAGTGGAGGAAACCAAGGGGGAGAGACCCAGTACTTC
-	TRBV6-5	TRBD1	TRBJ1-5	CASSPGQGAYQPQHF	TGTGCCAGCAGTCCGGGACAGGGGGCATATCAGCCCCAGCATTTT
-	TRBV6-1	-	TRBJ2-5	CASSEREGGTQYF	TGTGCCAGCAGTGAAAGGGAGGGGGGGACCCAGTACTTC
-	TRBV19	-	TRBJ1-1	CASSIAGLNTEAFF	TGTGCCAGTAGTATCGCAGGGTTGAACACTGAAGCTTTCTTT
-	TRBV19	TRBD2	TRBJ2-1	CASTQTSGGYNEQFF	TGTGCCAGTACACAGACTAGCGGTGGATACAATGAGCAGTTCTTC
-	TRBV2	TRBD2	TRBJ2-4	CASNLGGVAKNIQYF	TGTGCCAGCAACCTCGGGGGGGTAGCCAAAAACATTCAGTACTTC
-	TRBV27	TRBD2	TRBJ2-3	CASGGLAGGPTDTQYF	TGTGCCAGCGGCGGACTAGCGGGAGGGCCTACAGATACGCAGTATTTT
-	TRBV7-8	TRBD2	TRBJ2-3	CASSLPRAGGAGEPQRTDTQYF	TGTGCCAGCAGCTTACCAAGGGCGGGGGGAGCCGGCGAGCCCCAACGCACAGATACGCAGTATTTT
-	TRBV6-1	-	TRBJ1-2	CASSEALGSNYGYTF	TGTGCCAGCAGTGAAGCGCTGGGCAGTAACTATGGCTACACCTTC